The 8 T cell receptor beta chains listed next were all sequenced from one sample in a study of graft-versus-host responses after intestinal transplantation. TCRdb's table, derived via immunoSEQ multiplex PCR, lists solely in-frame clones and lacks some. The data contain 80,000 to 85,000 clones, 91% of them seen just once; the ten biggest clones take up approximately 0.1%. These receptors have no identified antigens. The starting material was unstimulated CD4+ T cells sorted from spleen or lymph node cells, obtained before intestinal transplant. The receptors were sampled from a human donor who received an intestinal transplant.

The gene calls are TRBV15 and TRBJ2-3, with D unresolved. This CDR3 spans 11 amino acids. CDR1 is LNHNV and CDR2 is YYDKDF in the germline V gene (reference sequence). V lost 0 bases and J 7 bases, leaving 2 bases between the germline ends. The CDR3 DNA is TGTGCCACCAGCAGAGATAATACGCAGTATTTT. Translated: CATSRDNTQYF.

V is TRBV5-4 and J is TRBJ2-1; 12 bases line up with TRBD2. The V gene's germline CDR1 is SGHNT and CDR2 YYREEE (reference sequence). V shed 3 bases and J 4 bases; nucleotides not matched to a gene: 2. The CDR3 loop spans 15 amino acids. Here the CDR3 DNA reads TGTGCCAGCAGCTCTAGCGGGGGGGCGTACAATGAGCAGTTCTTC. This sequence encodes CASSSSGGAYNEQFF. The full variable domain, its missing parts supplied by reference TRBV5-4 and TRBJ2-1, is ETGVTQSPTHLIKTRGQQVTLRCSSQSGHNTVSWYQQALGQGPQFIFQYYREEENGRGNFPPRFSGLQFPNYSSELNVNALELDDSALYLCASSSSGGAYNEQFFGPGTRLTVL.

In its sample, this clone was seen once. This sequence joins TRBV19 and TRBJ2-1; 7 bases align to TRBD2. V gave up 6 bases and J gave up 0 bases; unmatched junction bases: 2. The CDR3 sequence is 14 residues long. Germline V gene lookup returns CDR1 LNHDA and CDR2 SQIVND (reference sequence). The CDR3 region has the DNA TGTGCCAGTAGCGGGGGGATCTCCTACAATGAGCAGTTCTTC. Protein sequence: CASSGGISYNEQFF.

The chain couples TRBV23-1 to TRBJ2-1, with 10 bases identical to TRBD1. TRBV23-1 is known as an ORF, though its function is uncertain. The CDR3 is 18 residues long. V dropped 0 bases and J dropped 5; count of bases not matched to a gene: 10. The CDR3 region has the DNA TGCGCCAGCAGTCAATCAAATAGAACCGGGACAGGGGACAATGAGCAGTTCTTC. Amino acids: CASSQSNRTGTGDNEQFF.

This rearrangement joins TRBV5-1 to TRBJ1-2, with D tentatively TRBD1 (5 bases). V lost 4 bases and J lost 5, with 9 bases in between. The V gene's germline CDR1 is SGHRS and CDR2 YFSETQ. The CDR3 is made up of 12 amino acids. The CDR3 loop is CASSVDRYGYTF. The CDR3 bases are TGCGCCAGCAGCGTAGACAGATATGGCTACACCTTC.

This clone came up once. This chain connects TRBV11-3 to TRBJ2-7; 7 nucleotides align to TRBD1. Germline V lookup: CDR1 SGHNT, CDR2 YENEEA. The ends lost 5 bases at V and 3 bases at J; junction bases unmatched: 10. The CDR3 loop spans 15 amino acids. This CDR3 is CASSLAPGQYYEQYF. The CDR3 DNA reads TGTGCCAGCAGCCTCGCTCCGGGACAGTACTACGAGCAGTACTTC.

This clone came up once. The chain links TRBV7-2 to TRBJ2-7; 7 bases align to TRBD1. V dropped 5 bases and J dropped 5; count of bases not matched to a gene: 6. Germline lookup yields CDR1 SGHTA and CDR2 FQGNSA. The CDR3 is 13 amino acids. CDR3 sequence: CASSERTGDEQYF. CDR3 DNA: TGTGCCAGCAGCGAAAGAACAGGGGACGAGCAGTACTTC.

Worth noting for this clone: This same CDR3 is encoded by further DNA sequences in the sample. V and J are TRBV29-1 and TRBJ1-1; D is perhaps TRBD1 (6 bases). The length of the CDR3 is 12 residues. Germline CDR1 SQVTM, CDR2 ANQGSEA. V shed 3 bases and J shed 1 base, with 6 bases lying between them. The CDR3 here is CSVDRGNTEAFF. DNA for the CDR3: TGCAGCGTTGACAGGGGGAACACTGAAGCTTTCTTT.